A selection of T cell receptor beta chains follows, all from one sample in a study of OX40 agonist ivuxolimab in advanced cancers. Produced via immunoSEQ multiplex PCR; TCRdb's table is partial and in-frame only. Among more than 70,000 clones listed, about 84% were seen once. This specimen was CD4+ or CD8+ T cells sorted from blood, taken in a trial of the OX40 agonist ivuxolimab. Source of these receptors: an adult with an advanced solid tumor such as melanoma, head and neck, liver or kidney cancer. CDR3s include the opening cysteine and the closing phenylalanine or tryptophan. D genes are given only for firm matches. Only some rows state a clone size, as once, few, many or a class for expanded clones.

>NA|NA|TRBJ2-1|TRBV6-6
TGTGCCAGCAGTTTAGCGTCCTACAATGAGCAGTTCTTC
CASSLASYNEQFF
>TRBD2|NA|TRBJ2-1|TRBV19
TGTGCCAGTAGCACTAGCGGGATATACAATGAGCAGTTCTTC
CASSTSGIYNEQFF
>TRBD1|NA|TRBJ2-5|TRBV9
TGTGCCAGCAGTACGGACAGGGAAAACCAAGAGACCCAGTACTTC
CASSTDRENQETQYF
>TRBD1|NA|TRBJ1-4|TRBV9
TGTGCCAGCAGCGTAATGGACAGGATTAATGAAAAACTGTTTTTT
CASSVMDRINEKLFF
>NA|few|TRBJ1-5|TRBV4-1
TGCGCCAGCAGCCAAGGTAACAGCAATCAGCCCCAGCATTTT
CASSQGNSNQPQHF
>TRBD1|few|TRBJ1-6|TRBV5-6
TGTGCCAGCAGGGCTGGGACAGGAAATTCACCCCTCCACTTT
CASRAGTGNSPLHF
>TRBD1|NA|TRBJ2-7|TRBV7-2
TGTGCCAGCAGCATCCGGACAGGGAGCTACGAGCAGTACTTC
CASSIRTGSYEQYF
>TRBD1|NA|TRBJ1-1|TRBV29-1
TGCAGCGCCGGACAGGGCGACACTGAAGCTTTCTTT
CSAGQGDTEAFF
>NA|NA|TRBJ1-1|TRBV9
TGTGCCAGCAGCGTAGAGCCCGCGAACACTGAAGCTTTCTTT
CASSVEPANTEAFF
>NA|NA|TRBJ1-1|TRBV6-5
TGTGCCAGCAGTTACCGGGGGGAGACTGAAGCTTTCTTT
CASSYRGETEAFF
>NA|NA|TRBJ2-7|TRBV7-9
TGTGCCAGCAGCCCATTTACAGGCCTGAGCGAGCAGTACTTC
CASSPFTGLSEQYF
>NA|NA|TRBJ1-2|TRBV12-5
TGTGCTAGTGCCCTCATCGATCACAGATCTTATGGCTACACCTTC
CASALIDHRSYGYTF
>TRBD2|NA|TRBJ2-5|TRBV5-1
TGCGCCAGCAGCTTGGTACTAGCGGGAGGGGACCAGTACTTC
CASSLVLAGGDQYF
>NA|NA|TRBJ1-2|TRBV19
TGTGCCAGTAGTACCCAGGGTTCGTATGGCTACACCTTC
CASSTQGSYGYTF
>TRBD2|NA|TRBJ2-1|TRBV9
TGTGCCAGCAGCGACGGGACTACCCTCTACAATGAGCAGTTCTTC
CASSDGTTLYNEQFF
>NA|NA|TRBJ1-4|TRBV19
TGTGCCAGTGGGCCCTCGACGGGAAAACTGTTTTTT
CASGPSTGKLFF
>NA|NA|TRBJ2-6|TRBV7-8
TGTGCCAGCGACACTAGCTCTGGGGCCAACGTCCTGACTTTC
CASDTSSGANVLTF
>TRBD1|NA|TRBJ2-7|TRBV4-1
TGCGCCAGCAGCTTGGACAGGGCCTACGAGCAGTACTTC
CASSLDRAYEQYF
>NA|NA|TRBJ2-7|TRBV5-1
TGCGCCAGCAGCTTGGCCGACCGCTACGAGCAGTACTTC
CASSLADRYEQYF
>TRBD1|NA|TRBJ1-1|TRBV7-2
TGTGCCAGCAGTCCAGGACAGGGTCTTCTCACTGAAGCTTTCTTT
CASSPGQGLLTEAFF
>NA|NA|TRBJ1-5|TRBV6-1
TGTGCCAGCATGGGGGACGTCAATCAGCCCCAGCATTTT
CASMGDVNQPQHF
>TRBD2|NA|TRBJ2-1|TRBV9
TGTGCCAGCAGCGAAACTAGCGGGGTCTACAATGAGCAGTTCTTC
CASSETSGVYNEQFF
>NA|NA|TRBJ1-2|TRBV30
TGTGCCTGGAGCGGAGGAGAAGGGGGCTACACCTTC
CAWSGGEGGYTF
>NA|NA|TRBJ2-7|TRBV7-8
TGTGCCAGCAGCCTTCGACGCACAGACTCCTACGAGCAGTACTTC
CASSLRRTDSYEQYF
>NA|NA|TRBJ1-3|TRBV7-9
TGTGCCAGCAGCACCGGCCTAAGCAGGGTAGGAAACACCATATATTTT
CASSTGLSRVGNTIYF
>NA|NA|TRBJ2-6|TRBV19
TGTGCCAGTAGTGTAGGAAACAGTGGGGCCAACGTCCTGACTTTC
CASSVGNSGANVLTF
>NA|NA|TRBJ2-7|TRBV27
TGTGCCAGCAGTTTCCAAGGGGCAAGCTCCTACGAGCAGTACTTC
CASSFQGASSYEQYF
>TRBD2|NA|TRBJ2-3|TRBV7-9
TGTGCCAGCAGCACCTCGACTAGCGGGGGGGCAACAGATACGCAGTATTTT
CASSTSTSGGATDTQYF
>TRBD1|NA|TRBJ2-1|TRBV18
TGTGCCAGCTCACCCCTCGGGACAGGGTACAATGAGCAGTTCTTC
CASSPLGTGYNEQFF
>NA|NA|TRBJ2-1|TRBV29-1
TGCAGCGTTGAATTAGTAAGCGGCGCCTACAATGAGCAGTTCTTC
CSVELVSGAYNEQFF
>NA|NA|TRBJ2-1|TRBV4-1
TGCGCCAGCAGGCAGGACTACAACTCCTACAATGAGCAGTTCTTC
CASRQDYNSYNEQFF
>NA|NA|TRBJ1-6|TRBV6-1
TGTGCCAGCAAGGTCAAGGGAGGGAATTCACCCCTCCACTTT
CASKVKGGNSPLHF
>NA|NA|TRBJ1-1|TRBV27
TGTGCCAGCAGTTTAAGGGGAACGGCTTTCTTT
CASSLRGTAFF
>TRBD2|NA|TRBJ2-3|TRBV5-6
TGTGCCAGCAGTTTTCTGACTAGCGGGGGGGGCACAGATACGCAGTATTTT
CASSFLTSGGGTDTQYF
>NA|NA|TRBJ2-7|TRBV6-6
TGTGCCAGCAGTAGACAGGCTGGCTCCTACGAGCAGTACTTC
CASSRQAGSYEQYF